This T cell receptor (beta chain) is from a study of T cell responses to AZD1222 COVID-19 vaccine. CDR1 and CDR2 from the germline V gene are SGDLS and YYNGEE. V was pared by 1 base and J by 0 bases, with 4 bases of the junction left unmatched. This CDR3 is 17 amino acids long. Sequencing was performed with immunoSEQ multiplex PCR; in TCRdb, only in-frame clones are kept and a portion is missing. The data show 100,000 to 120,000 clones, roughly 93% seen once. Second-dose recipients at about 4 or about 12 weeks were treated as one pooled group. About this clone itself: What it binds is unknown.

Study-level results: Clonal diversity was possibly underestimated, and the donors were mostly white British, with more females. Targets within unmutated variant regions were reportedly found for nearly half of spike-specific TCRs. Spike-specific TCRs gained breadth and depth after people received two AZD1222 doses.

This material consisted of peripheral blood, taken 28 days after the second AZD1222 dose. The clonotype was recovered from an adult who received the AZD1222 COVID-19 vaccine. This chain uses TRBV9 with TRBJ1-3; 10 nucleotides match TRBD1. The CDR3 reads CASSVTGTGASGNTIYF. The CDR3 nucleotides read TGTGCCAGCAGCGTAACCGGGACAGGGGCCTCTGGAAACACCATATATTTT. Full variable domain (outside the CDR3, taken from reference TRBV9 and TRBJ1-3): DSGVTQTPKHLITATGQRVTLRCSPRSGDLSVYWYQQSLDQGLQFLIQYYNGEERAKGNILERFSAQQFPDLHSELNLSSLELGDSALYFCASSVTGTGASGNTIYFGEGSWLTVV.